The 4 T cell receptor beta chains reported below all come from one sample, sequenced in a study of a mutant IDH1 vaccine in newly diagnosed glioma. Noted time point: week 47, end of study. All doses held 300 ug of mutant IDH1 20-mer peptide, with topical imiquimod. Sequencing used immunoSEQ multiplex PCR; TCRdb keeps in-frame clones, though not all of them. The table shows just over 60,000 clones, with under 85% occurring only once. The antigens of these receptors remain unknown. The starting material was PBMCs, obtained from a glioma patient whose treatment included an IDH1 peptide vaccine. The receptors originated from a young man with glioma.

This sequence joins TRBV5-4 and TRBJ2-5; 14 bases fit TRBD2. Per germline, CDR1 SGHNT and CDR2 YYREEE (reference sequence). The CDR3 consists of 18 residues. J was trimmed by 2 bases and V by 0 bases; bases with no gene match: 6. The CDR3 region is CASSLAVTSGGGQETQYF. CDR3 bases: TGTGCCAGCAGCTTGGCCGTGACTAGCGGGGGGGGACAAGAGACCCAGTACTTC.

V usage is TRBV5-1 and J usage is TRBJ2-1, with TRBD1 identical over 7 bases. Unmatched junction bases numbered 13, after V lost 5 bases and J lost 11 bases. This CDR3 is built from 14 residues. Germline lookup yields CDR1 SGHRS and CDR2 YFSETQ. The CDR3 reads CASRRQTGPPKQFF. DNA for the CDR3: TGCGCCAGCAGGAGACAGACAGGGCCTCCTAAGCAGTTCTTC.

This rearrangement joins TRBV11-2 to TRBJ2-1; 11 nucleotides agree with TRBD2. V shed 5 bases and J 7 bases; nucleotides not matched to a gene: 7. The CDR3 runs 15 residues. The germline V gene has CDR1 SGHAT and CDR2 FQNNGV. CDR3 nucleotide sequence: TGTGCCAGCAGCGTGACTAGCGGGGCAGGGAATGAGCAGTTCTTC. Translation: CASSVTSGAGNEQFF.

The chain recombines TRBV30 with TRBJ2-7, with D possibly TRBD1 on 6 matching bases. The germline V gene has CDR1 GTSNPN and CDR2 SVGIG (reference sequence). This CDR3 is 11 amino acids long. Deletions cut 4 bases from V and 3 bases from J, with 7 bases between. This CDR3 is CAWKQGYEQYF. The CDR3 nucleotides are TGTGCCTGGAAACAGGGCTACGAGCAGTACTTC.